Listed below are T cell receptor beta chains from one sample, sequenced in a study of T cell clonotyping in hematopoietic cell transplantation. Here immunoSEQ multiplex PCR was the method, and the copy in TCRdb shows in-frame clones only, minus some. The table lists approximately 14,000 clones, about nine tenths of them singletons, with more than 10% in the top ten. The sample consisted of PBMCs, taken 100 days after allogeneic stem cell transplant. The receptors derive from a male patient aged 45-60 years who had an allogeneic stem cell transplant from an unrelated donor, so T cells may come from the graft donor. Some clones in this sample may be carry-over from other donors' samples. Both conserved end residues are part of each CDR3. A D gene is named only where the DNA matches it firmly. Clone size is not always given. Where it is, it says once, few, many or a class for expanded clones.

size	V	D	J	CDR3	DNA
.	TRBV6-5	.	TRBJ2-5	CASSYSSIRETQYF	TGTGCCAGCAGTTACAGTAGCATTCGAGAGACCCAGTACTTC
.	TRBV5-4	.	TRBJ1-2	CASSLEGERGIMYGYTF	TGTGCCAGCAGCTTGGAGGGGGAACGCGGGATTATGTATGGCTACACCTTC
.	TRBV30	.	TRBJ2-3	CAWSRPTSTDTQYF	TGTGCCTGGTCCAGGCCCACTAGCACAGATACGCAGTATTTT
once	TRBV9	.	TRBJ2-5	CASSVGASFEETQYF	TGTGCCAGCAGCGTAGGAGCTAGCTTTGAAGAGACCCAGTACTTC
.	TRBV9	TRBD2	TRBJ2-5	CASSRAGTGETQYF	TGTGCCAGCAGCCGAGCGGGAACGGGGGAGACCCAGTACTTC
few	TRBV2	.	TRBJ2-5	CASSHDITASFQETQYF	TGTGCCAGCAGTCACGATATAACGGCGAGCTTCCAAGAGACCCAGTACTTC
.	TRBV6-5	.	TRBJ2-7	CASSYRPRYYEQYF	TGTGCCAGCAGTTACCGCCCCCGGTACTACGAGCAGTACTTC
.	TRBV4-1	.	TRBJ1-4	CASSQDSATNEKLFF	TGCGCCAGCAGCCAAGACAGCGCAACTAATGAAAAACTGTTTTTT
.	TRBV9	TRBD1	TRBJ1-4	CASSPGQGREKLFF	TGTGCCAGCAGCCCGGGACAGGGGCGCGAAAAACTGTTTTTT
.	TRBV5-8	.	TRBJ1-5	CASSFLQGYSNQPQHF	TGTGCCAGCAGCTTTCTCCAGGGATATAGCAATCAGCCCCAGCATTTT
.	TRBV9	TRBD2	TRBJ2-5	CASSGGLAGWQTQYF	TGTGCCAGCAGCGGGGGACTAGCGGGGTGGCAGACCCAGTACTTC
.	TRBV9	.	TRBJ2-4	CASSATGSEVQYF	TGTGCCAGCAGCGCCACCGGGAGTGAGGTTCAGTACTTC
.	TRBV7-6	.	TRBJ2-1	CASSLAQGGHEQFF	TGTGCCAGCAGCTTAGCGCAGGGAGGACATGAGCAGTTCTTC
.	TRBV2	.	TRBJ1-1	CASMGELLRAEAFF	TGTGCCAGCATGGGGGAGCTCTTAAGGGCTGAAGCTTTCTTT
.	TRBV6-5	TRBD1	TRBJ1-5	CASSRQGYSNQPQHF	TGTGCCAGCAGCCGACAGGGGTATAGCAATCAGCCCCAGCATTTT
.	TRBV5-5	TRBD1	TRBJ1-1	CASSLEGGRLEAFF	TGTGCCAGCAGCTTGGAAGGGGGCCGACTTGAAGCTTTCTTT
.	TRBV19	.	TRBJ2-1	CASSIFIQGSEQFF	TGTGCCAGTAGTATCTTCATACAGGGCAGTGAGCAGTTCTTC
.	TRBV27	TRBD1	TRBJ1-5	CASSPGTGFQPQHF	TGTGCCAGCAGTCCCGGGACAGGGTTTCAGCCCCAGCATTTT
.	TRBV9	.	TRBJ2-3	CASSARGSTDTQYF	TGTGCCAGCAGCGCTCGGGGGTCCACAGATACGCAGTATTTT
once	TRBV7-9	.	TRBJ2-3	CASSPTSRVIDTQYF	TGTGCCAGCAGCCCTACTTCCCGGGTCATAGATACGCAGTATTTT
.	TRBV7-3	.	TRBJ2-1	CASSLSLANEQFF	TGTGCCAGCAGCTTAAGTTTAGCCAATGAGCAGTTCTTC
few	TRBV19	.	TRBJ1-2	CASSQPGFRPYGYTF	TGTGCCAGTAGCCAACCGGGATTCCGTCCATATGGCTACACCTTC
.	TRBV5-6	TRBD2	TRBJ2-3	CASSLSSGGVVTQYF	TGTGCCAGCAGCTTGTCTAGCGGGGGCGTGGTGACGCAGTATTTT
.	TRBV7-3	TRBD2	TRBJ2-1	CASSLMAGEGNEQFF	TGTGCCAGCAGCTTAATGGCGGGAGAGGGGAATGAGCAGTTCTTC
few	TRBV9	.	TRBJ2-1	CASAGGQGSYNEQFF	TGTGCCAGCGCGGGGGGACAGGGTTCGTACAATGAGCAGTTCTTC
.	TRBV4-1	.	TRBJ2-7	CASSQGGFGVYEQYF	TGCGCCAGCAGCCAAGGAGGTTTTGGGGTCTACGAGCAGTACTTC
.	TRBV11-2	TRBD2	TRBJ2-3	CASSRWAGGGTDTQYF	TGTGCCAGCAGCCGTTGGGCGGGAGGAGGGACAGATACGCAGTATTTT
few	TRBV2	.	TRBJ2-7	CARGDSTYEQYF	TGTGCCAGAGGGGACTCTACCTACGAGCAGTACTTC
.	TRBV27	.	TRBJ2-2	CASSLTGRPTGELFF	TGTGCCAGCAGCCTGACAGGACGGCCCACCGGGGAGCTGTTTTTT
once	TRBV11-2	.	TRBJ2-7	CASSLDHGTEQYF	TGTGCCAGCAGCTTAGATCACGGGACCGAGCAGTACTTC
.	TRBV19	.	TRBJ2-7	CASSMRDSPYEQYF	TGTGCCAGTAGTATGCGGGACTCCCCCTACGAGCAGTACTTC
.	TRBV2	.	TRBJ1-2	CASRKEAGLGLGYGYTF	TGTGCCAGCAGAAAAGAGGCAGGGCTCGGGTTAGGCTATGGCTACACCTTC
.	TRBV4-1	.	TRBJ1-2	CASSQVGGSGYTF	TGCGCCAGCAGCCAAGTGGGAGGGTCGGGCTACACCTTC
.	TRBV10-2	.	TRBJ2-7	CATLGRGPGSYEQYF	TGCGCCACCCTTGGGCGGGGCCCCGGCTCCTACGAGCAGTACTTC
.	TRBV5-8	.	TRBJ2-3	CASSWTLDGSDTQYF	TGTGCCAGCAGCTGGACACTAGACGGGTCAGATACGCAGTATTTT
.	TRBV9	.	TRBJ2-3	CASSASTGLQPGDTQYF	TGTGCCAGCAGCGCTTCGACAGGACTACAACCAGGGGATACGCAGTATTTT
.	TRBV7-2	.	TRBJ1-3	CASSLTASGNTIYF	TGTGCCAGCAGCTTGACAGCCTCTGGAAACACCATATATTTT
.	TRBV5-1	TRBD2	TRBJ2-3	CASSGGLAESTDTQYF	TGCGCCAGCAGCGGAGGACTAGCGGAGAGCACAGATACGCAGTATTTT
few	TRBV11-2	.	TRBJ2-2	CASSLDRRSGELFF	TGTGCCAGCAGCTTAGATCGGAGGTCCGGGGAGCTGTTTTTT
.	TRBV7-9	.	TRBJ1-1	CASSLEGGYTEAFF	TGTGCCAGCAGCTTAGAGGGGGGATACACTGAAGCTTTCTTT
.	TRBV30	TRBD1	TRBJ2-5	CAWSQGAGETQYF	TGTGCCTGGAGTCAGGGGGCAGGCGAGACCCAGTACTTC
.	TRBV30	.	TRBJ2-1	CAWSPLTLQGEQFF	TGTGCCTGGAGTCCCTTAACGTTACAAGGGGAGCAGTTCTTC
.	TRBV20-1	.	TRBJ2-7	CSAPQGGEQYF	TGCAGTGCTCCGCAGGGAGGCGAGCAGTACTTC
.	TRBV6-1	.	TRBJ2-1	CASSVYNEQFF	TGTGCCAGCAGTGTTTACAATGAGCAGTTCTTC
.	TRBV7-9	.	TRBJ2-7	CASSLGAYEQYF	TGTGCCAGCAGCTTAGGAGCCTACGAGCAGTACTTC
.	TRBV19	.	TRBJ1-1	CASSNTYNTEAFF	TGTGCCAGTAGCAATACGTACAACACTGAAGCTTTCTTT
.	TRBV5-1	TRBD1	TRBJ2-7	CASSIGTVEQYF	TGCGCCAGCAGCATCGGGACAGTCGAGCAGTACTTC
.	TRBV5-1	.	TRBJ2-2	CASSLRQYTGELFF	TGCGCCAGCAGCTTGAGACAGTACACCGGGGAGCTGTTTTTT
.	TRBV5-4	.	TRBJ2-1	CASSLSGLIKGNEQFF	TGTGCCAGCAGCTTGTCCGGACTCATCAAGGGAAATGAGCAGTTCTTC
.	TRBV9	.	TRBJ2-7	CASSVEPAGGLYEQYF	TGTGCCAGCAGCGTAGAGCCAGCGGGTGGCCTTTACGAGCAGTACTTC
.	TRBV6-5	TRBD1	TRBJ2-7	CASRPDRGRNEQYF	TGTGCCAGCAGGCCAGACAGGGGGCGGAACGAGCAGTACTTC
once	TRBV19	TRBD1	TRBJ1-3	CAITQAGGYGNTIYF	TGTGCTATAACCCAGGCAGGGGGCTATGGAAACACCATATATTTT
.	TRBV5-1	.	TRBJ2-7	CASSPPGAAAMWEQYF	TGCGCCAGCAGCCCGCCGGGGGCTGCTGCAATGTGGGAGCAGTACTTC
.	TRBV19	TRBD2	TRBJ2-3	CASARRASGVSTDTQYF	TGTGCCAGTGCGAGGCGGGCTAGCGGGGTTAGCACAGATACGCAGTATTTT
.	TRBV4-1	.	TRBJ2-7	CASSQVGQTYVQYF	TGCGCCAGCAGCCAAGTAGGGCAGACCTACGTGCAGTACTTC
.	TRBV19	.	TRBJ1-2	CASSIATGTTTNYGYTF	TGTGCCAGTAGTATAGCCACCGGGACAACAACTAACTATGGCTACACCTTC
.	TRBV7-9	.	TRBJ1-2	CASSLDSTSYGYTF	TGTGCCAGCAGCTTAGATTCGACTTCCTATGGCTACACCTTC
.	TRBV14	.	TRBJ1-2	CASSQGRNYGYTF	TGTGCCAGCAGCCAAGGCAGAAACTATGGCTACACCTTC
.	TRBV7-9	.	TRBJ1-2	CASSPPSRGDGYTF	TGTGCCAGCAGCCCCCCGTCCCGGGGGGATGGCTACACCTTC